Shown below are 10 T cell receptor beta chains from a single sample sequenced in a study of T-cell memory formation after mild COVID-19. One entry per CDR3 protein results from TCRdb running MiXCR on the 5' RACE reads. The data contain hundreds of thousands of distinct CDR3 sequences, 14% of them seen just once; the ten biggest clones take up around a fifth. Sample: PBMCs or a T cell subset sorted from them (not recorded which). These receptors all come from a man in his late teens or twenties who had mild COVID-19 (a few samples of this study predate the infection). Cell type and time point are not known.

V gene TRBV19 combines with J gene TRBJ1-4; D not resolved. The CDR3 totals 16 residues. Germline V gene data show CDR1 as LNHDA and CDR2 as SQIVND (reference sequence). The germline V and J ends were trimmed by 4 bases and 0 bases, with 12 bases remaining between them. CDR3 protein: CASSTSGRTTNEKLFF. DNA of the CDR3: TGTGCCAGTAGTACCTCCGGACGGACAACTAATGAAAAACTGTTTTTT.

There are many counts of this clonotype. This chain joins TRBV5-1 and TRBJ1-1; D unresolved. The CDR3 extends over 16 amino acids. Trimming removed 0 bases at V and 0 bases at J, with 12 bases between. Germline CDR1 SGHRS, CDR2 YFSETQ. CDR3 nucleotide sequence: TGCGCCAGCAGCTTGGCCATGGCAGGAATGAACACTGAAGCTTTCTTT. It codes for CASSLAMAGMNTEAFF.

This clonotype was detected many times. The CDR3 reads CASSLGAGELFF. The CDR3, as DNA: TGTGCCAGCAGCTTAGGGGCCGGGGAGCTGTTTTTT. The chain carries TRBV11-2 and TRBJ2-2; D not certain. In germline, CDR1 is SGHAT, CDR2 FQNNGV. V was cut by 1 base and J by 6 bases, with 3 bases left in between. This CDR3 is 12 amino acids long.

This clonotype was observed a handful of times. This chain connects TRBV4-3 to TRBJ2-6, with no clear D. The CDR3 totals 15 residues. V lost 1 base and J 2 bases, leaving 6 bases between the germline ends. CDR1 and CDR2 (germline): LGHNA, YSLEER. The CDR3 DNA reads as TGCGCCAGCAGCCAAGGAGCTGCTGGGGCCAACGTCCTGACTTTC. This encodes CASSQGAAGANVLTF.

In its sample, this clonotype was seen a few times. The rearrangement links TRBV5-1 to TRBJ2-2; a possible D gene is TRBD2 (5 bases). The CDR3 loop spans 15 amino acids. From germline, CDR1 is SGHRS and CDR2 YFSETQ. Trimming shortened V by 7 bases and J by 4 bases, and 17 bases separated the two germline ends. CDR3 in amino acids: CASHPTTSSTGELFF. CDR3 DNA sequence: TGCGCCAGCCACCCCACCACTAGTTCCACCGGGGAGCTGTTTTTT.

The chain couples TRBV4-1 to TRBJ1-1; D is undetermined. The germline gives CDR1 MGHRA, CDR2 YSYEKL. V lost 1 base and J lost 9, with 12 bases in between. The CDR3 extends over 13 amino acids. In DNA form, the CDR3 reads TGCGCCAGCAGCCAAGCTCTCGGGTTAAAAGCTTTCTTT. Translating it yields CASSQALGLKAFF.

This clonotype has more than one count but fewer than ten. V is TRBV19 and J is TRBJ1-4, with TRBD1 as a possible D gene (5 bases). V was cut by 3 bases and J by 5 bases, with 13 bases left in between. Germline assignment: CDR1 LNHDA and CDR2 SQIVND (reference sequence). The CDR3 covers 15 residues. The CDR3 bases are TGTGCCAGTAGTATCCCGGGACGGCTGAATGAAAAACTGTTTTTT. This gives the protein CASSIPGRLNEKLFF.

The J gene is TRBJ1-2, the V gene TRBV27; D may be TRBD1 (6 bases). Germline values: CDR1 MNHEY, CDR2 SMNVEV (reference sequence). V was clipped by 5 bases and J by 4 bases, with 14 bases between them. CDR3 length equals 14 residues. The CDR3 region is CASSADSPSYGYTF. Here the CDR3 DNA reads TGTGCCAGCAGTGCGGACAGCCCTAGCTATGGCTACACCTTC.

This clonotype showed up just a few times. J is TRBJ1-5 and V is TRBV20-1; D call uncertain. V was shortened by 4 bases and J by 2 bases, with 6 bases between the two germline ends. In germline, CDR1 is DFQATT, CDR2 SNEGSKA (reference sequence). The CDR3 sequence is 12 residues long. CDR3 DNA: TGCAGTGCTATGCTGGGCAATCAGCCCCAGCATTTT. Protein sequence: CSAMLGNQPQHF.

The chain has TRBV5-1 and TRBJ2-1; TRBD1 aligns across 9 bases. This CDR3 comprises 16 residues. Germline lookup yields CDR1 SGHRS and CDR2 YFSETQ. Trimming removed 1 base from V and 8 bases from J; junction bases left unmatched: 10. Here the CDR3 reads CASSLMGQGNVDEQFF. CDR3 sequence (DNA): TGCGCCAGCAGCTTGATGGGACAGGGAAACGTCGATGAGCAGTTCTTC.